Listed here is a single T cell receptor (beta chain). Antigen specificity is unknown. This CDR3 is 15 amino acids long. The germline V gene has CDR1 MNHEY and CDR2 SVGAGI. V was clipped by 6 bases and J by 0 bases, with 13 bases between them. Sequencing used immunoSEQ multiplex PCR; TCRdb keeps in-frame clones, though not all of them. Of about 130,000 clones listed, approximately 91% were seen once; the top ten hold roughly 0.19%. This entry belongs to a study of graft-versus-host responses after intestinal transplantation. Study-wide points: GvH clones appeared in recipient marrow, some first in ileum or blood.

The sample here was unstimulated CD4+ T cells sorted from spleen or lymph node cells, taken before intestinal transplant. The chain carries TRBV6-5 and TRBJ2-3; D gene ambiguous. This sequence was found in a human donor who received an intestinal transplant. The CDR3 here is CASRATLTSTDTQYF. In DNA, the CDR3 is TGTGCCAGCAGAGCGACACTCACGAGCACAGATACGCAGTATTTT.